Listed below are T cell receptor beta chains from one sample, sequenced in a study of T cells after yellow fever vaccination. Using its own MiXCR run on the 5' RACE reads, TCRdb lists one record per CDR3 protein. The sample yields 200,000 to 300,000 distinct CDR3 sequences, around 13% seen once. The sample consisted of CD4+ T cells sorted from PBMCs, taken 45 days after the yellow fever booster vaccination. The origin of the receptors is a man aged 30-40 years who received the YFV17D yellow fever vaccine. CDR3s include the opening cysteine and the closing phenylalanine or tryptophan. The D gene is left open where the match is weak. A row's size may be missing; if present it is once, few, many or a size class.

>TRBV27|TRBJ2-6|16|few|TRBD1
CASSPDRGLGANVLTF
TGTGCCAGCAGTCCAGACAGGGGCTTGGGGGCCAACGTCCTGACTTTC
>TRBV5-1|TRBJ2-7|11|few|-
CASSLDGEQYF
TGCGCCAGCAGCTTGGATGGGGAGCAGTACTTC
>TRBV30|TRBJ1-1|14|few|-
CAWRAGLPNTEAFF
TGTGCCTGGAGGGCCGGGTTGCCGAACACTGAAGCTTTCTTT
>TRBV20-1|TRBJ2-5|16|few|TRBD2
CSASSTGLAGQETQYF
TGCAGTGCTAGCAGTACGGGACTAGCGGGCCAAGAGACCCAGTACTTC
>TRBV18|TRBJ2-4|16|-|-
CASSFSGPGTKNIQYF
TGTGCCAGCTCTTTTAGCGGACCCGGAACCAAAAACATTCAGTACTTC
>TRBV27|TRBJ2-4|14|few|-
CASTPRGVKNIQYF
TGTGCCAGCACCCCCCGGGGCGTAAAAAACATTCAGTACTTC
>TRBV20-1|TRBJ2-7|13|many|-
CSARDPRGHEQYF
TGCAGTGCTAGAGATCCGCGGGGTCACGAGCAGTACTTC
>TRBV4-1|TRBJ1-2|13|-|-
CASRPPGLNGYTF
TGCGCCAGCAGGCCCCCGGGATTAAATGGCTACACCTTC
>TRBV12-2|TRBJ1-2|19|many|-
CASRQPADLGELANYGYTF
TGTGCAAGTCGCCAGCCTGCCGACCTGGGAGAATTAGCTAACTATGGCTACACCTTC
>TRBV9|TRBJ2-3|16|few|TRBD2
CASSVEASGRTYTQYF
TGTGCCAGCAGCGTAGAGGCTAGCGGGAGGACCTATACGCAGTATTTT
>TRBV10-3|TRBJ1-6|16|few|TRBD1
CAISDPTGDFDSPLHF
TGTGCCATCAGTGATCCGACAGGGGACTTCGATTCACCCCTCCACTTT
>TRBV20-1|TRBJ2-6|17|many|-
CSARTGVWSSGANVLTF
TGCAGTGCACGGACGGGCGTTTGGAGCTCTGGGGCCAACGTCCTGACTTTC
>TRBV29-1|TRBJ2-3|17|many|-
CSVEGTGKISGLGTQYF
TGCAGCGTTGAAGGGACAGGAAAGATTAGCGGTTTAGGTACGCAGTATTTT
>TRBV20-1|TRBJ1-6|16|-|-
CSAGGGSGSYNSPLHF
TGCAGTGCTGGTGGGGGCTCCGGCTCCTATAATTCACCCCTCCACTTT
>TRBV6-2/TRBV6-3|TRBJ2-2|16|few|TRBD1
CASTAVGTANTGELFF
TGTGCCAGCACCGCGGTCGGGACAGCGAACACCGGGGAGCTGTTTTTT
>TRBV6-5|TRBJ1-2|13|many|-
CASSVLESYGYTF
TGTGCCAGCAGTGTCCTCGAGTCCTATGGCTACACCTTC
>TRBV7-3|TRBJ2-1|16|-|-
CASSLNPGVSYNEQFF
TGTGCCAGCAGCTTAAACCCCGGGGTCTCCTACAATGAGCAGTTCTTC
>TRBV20-1|TRBJ1-4|14|-|-
CGGVESKLNEKLFF
TGTGGGGGGGTGGAGTCAAAACTTAATGAAAAACTGTTTTTT
>TRBV21-1|TRBJ2-5|18|few|-
CASSSTRRLAGRGETQYF
TGTGCCAGCAGCTCCACACGTCGCCTAGCGGGGCGAGGGGAGACCCAGTACTTC
>TRBV20-1|TRBJ1-1|13|few|TRBD1
CSARDRGLPEAFF
TGCAGTGCCCGGGACAGGGGATTACCTGAAGCTTTCTTT